This T cell receptor beta chain originates from a study of cytomegalovirus exposure and HLA in healthy donors. From germline, CDR1 is SGHRS and CDR2 YFSETQ. CDR3 length equals 15 residues. V lost 2 bases and J lost 6, with 16 bases in between. About this clone itself: Additional DNA sequences in this sample encode the identical CDR3.

In the PCR, 60 Vbeta and 13 Jbeta primers were used. TCRdb's table, derived via immunoSEQ multiplex PCR, lists solely in-frame clones and lacks some. The sample includes over 150,000 clones, more than 60% seen only once; the top ten take roughly 4%. The TCR originated in a woman aged 35 to 49 in good health and CMV-seronegative. The chain links TRBV5-1 to TRBJ2-3; D is possibly TRBD1 (5 bases). The specimen sequenced was PBMCs. The CDR3 region has the DNA TGCGCCAGCAGCTTAGGTCAGGGTGGGGCGGATACGCAGTATTTT. It encodes CASSLGQGGADTQYF.